Each of the 10 T cell receptor beta chains below was sequenced from the same sample in a study of OX40 agonist ivuxolimab in advanced cancers. TCRdb's copy holds only in-frame clones and misses some; the assay was immunoSEQ multiplex PCR. Altogether around 61,000 clones are present, around 84% being singletons, with the ten largest covering 2% to 3%. The sequences come from CD4+ or CD8+ T cells sorted from blood, collected in a trial of the OX40 agonist ivuxolimab. Receptor source: an adult with an advanced solid tumor such as melanoma, head and neck, liver or kidney cancer.

Here the CDR3 DNA reads TGTGCCAGCAGTTACCCATGGGGGGATCAGCCCCAGCATTTT. Translation: CASSYPWGDQPQHF. This chain connects TRBV6-6 to TRBJ1-5; D may be TRBD1 (5 bases). V gave up 2 bases and J gave up 5 bases, with 10 bases separating them. Germline CDR1 is MNHNY and CDR2 is SVGAGI (reference sequence). This CDR3 has 14 residues.

The chain employs TRBV7-7 and TRBJ2-1; D not resolved. The CDR3 spans 12 residues. CDR1 and CDR2 from the germline V gene are SSHAT and FNYEAQ (reference sequence). V lost 2 bases, J lost 7 bases, and 6 bases lay in between. DNA for the CDR3: TGTGCCAGCAGCTTACAAGGGAATGAGCAGTTCTTC. Its protein product is CASSLQGNEQFF.

This chain uses TRBV10-3 with TRBJ2-5; D is unclear. The germline V and J ends were trimmed by 10 bases and 1 base, with 7 bases remaining between them. Germline V gives CDR1 ENHRY, CDR2 SYGVKD. The CDR3 is made up of 11 amino acids. CDR3 region: CATATQETQYF. The CDR3 region has the DNA TGTGCCACAGCCACCCAAGAGACCCAGTACTTC.

V gene TRBV5-5 combines with J gene TRBJ2-1, with 10 nucleotides matching TRBD2. The CDR3 consists of 16 residues. J was trimmed by 6 bases and V by 4 bases; bases with no gene match: 10. Germline V CDR1 and CDR2: SGHKS, YYEKEE (reference sequence). CDR3 residues: CASSVGLLAGVNEQFF. CDR3 coding DNA: TGTGCCAGCAGCGTAGGGCTTCTAGCGGGAGTCAATGAGCAGTTCTTC.

The chain joins TRBV15 to TRBJ1-1; the D gene is possibly TRBD1 (5 bases). With 0 bases removed from V and 1 base from J, the gap between germline ends came to 15 bases. The CDR3 length is 17 residues. Germline-derived CDR1 and CDR2 are LNHNV and YYDKDF (reference sequence). The CDR3 region is CATSRDSQGVPNTEAFF. The CDR3 DNA reads TGTGCCACCAGCAGAGATTCTCAGGGCGTCCCGAACACTGAAGCTTTCTTT.

Remarks on this clone: The sample contains more than one DNA sequence encoding this CDR3. The V call is TRBV29-1, the J call TRBJ2-6; D gene uncertain. The V end lost 6 bases, the J end lost 2 bases, and 5 bases lay between the germline ends. The germline V gene has CDR1 SQVTM and CDR2 ANQGSEA. The CDR3 is 12 amino acids. This CDR3 reads CSVETGANVLTF. CDR3 nucleotides: TGCAGCGTGGAAACTGGGGCCAACGTCCTGACTTTC.

This clone has just a few counts. The chain recombines TRBV18 with TRBJ2-1, with D uncertain. CDR3 length: 16 amino acids. Germline V lookup: CDR1 KGHSH, CDR2 LQKENI. V lost 2 bases and J 0 bases, leaving 11 bases between the germline ends. DNA for the CDR3: TGTGCCAGCTCACCAAGTACCCAAAGCTCCTACAATGAGCAGTTCTTC. Its translation: CASSPSTQSSYNEQFF. The full variable domain, with the rest looked up from reference TRBV18 and TRBJ2-1, is NAGVMQNPRHLVRRRGQEARLRCSPMKGHSHVYWYRQLPEEGLKFMVYLQKENIIDESGMPKERFSAEFPKEGPSILRIQQVVRGDSAAYFCASSPSTQSSYNEQFFGPGTRLTVL.

The chain has TRBV5-4 and TRBJ1-3, with D unclear. V gave up 4 bases and J gave up 3 bases, with 14 bases separating them. The germline V gene encodes CDR1 SGHNT and CDR2 YYREEE (reference sequence). There are 15 residues in the CDR3. CDR3 DNA sequence: TGTGCCAGCAGCCTCGACGCCGGCATTGGAAACACCATATATTTT. It specifies CASSLDAGIGNTIYF.

This clone appeared a few times. The rearrangement uses TRBV18 and TRBJ2-3, with 13 bases identical to TRBD2. Germline assignment: CDR1 KGHSH and CDR2 LQKENI. V lost 5 bases to trimming and J lost 0 bases; unmatched junction nucleotides: 2. The CDR3 runs 16 residues. The CDR3 region is CASSSGLAGSTDTQYF. CDR3 coding DNA: TGTGCCAGCTCATCGGGACTAGCGGGGAGCACAGATACGCAGTATTTT.

DNA of the CDR3: TGTGCCAGCAGCTTGAAACACCGACCCGAACCTCACAATCAGCCCCAGCATTTT. It is translated as CASSLKHRPEPHNQPQHF. This chain links TRBV11-3 with TRBJ1-5, with D unresolved. Deletions cut 3 bases from V and 3 bases from J, with 21 bases between. Germline V gene data show CDR1 as SGHNT and CDR2 as YENEEA. This CDR3 is 18 amino acids long.